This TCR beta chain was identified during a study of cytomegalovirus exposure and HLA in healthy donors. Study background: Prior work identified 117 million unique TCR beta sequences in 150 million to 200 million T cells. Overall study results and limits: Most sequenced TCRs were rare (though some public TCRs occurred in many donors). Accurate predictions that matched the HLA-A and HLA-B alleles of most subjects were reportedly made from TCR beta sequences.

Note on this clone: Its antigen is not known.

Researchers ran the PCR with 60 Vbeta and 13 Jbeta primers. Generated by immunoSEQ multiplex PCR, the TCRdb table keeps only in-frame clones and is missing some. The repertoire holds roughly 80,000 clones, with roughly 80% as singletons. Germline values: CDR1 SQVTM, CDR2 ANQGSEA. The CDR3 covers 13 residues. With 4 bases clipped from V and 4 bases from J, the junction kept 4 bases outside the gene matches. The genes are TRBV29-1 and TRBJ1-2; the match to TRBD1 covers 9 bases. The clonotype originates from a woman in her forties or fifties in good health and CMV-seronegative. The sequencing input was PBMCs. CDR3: CSVVGQGIYGYTF. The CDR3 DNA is TGCAGCGTTGTAGGACAGGGGATCTATGGCTACACCTTC.